The 8 T cell receptor beta chains presented below share a single source sample, sequenced in a study of blood T cells in healthy people across ages. Together with a sample-barcoded 5' primer, a J-beta primer mix was included in a second PCR lasting about 7 to 12 cycles. TCRdb itself ran the 5' RACE reads through MiXCR, one entry per CDR3 protein. The data hold about 1 million distinct CDR3 sequences, with 35% to 50% observed a single time. The sample consisted of blood. The receptors stem from a woman aged 60-75 years in good health.

The chain links TRBV30 to TRBJ1-4; weak D call: TRBD1 (5 bases). CDR3 length: 15 amino acids. The V end lost 2 bases, the J end lost 8 bases, and 18 bases lay between the germline ends. The germline V gene has CDR1 GTSNPN and CDR2 SVGIG (reference sequence). CDR3 amino acids: CAWSSSGTGGEKLFF. The CDR3 DNA follows: TGTGCCTGGAGTTCCTCAGGGACGGGGGGAGAAAAACTGTTTTTT.

This clonotype was picked up many times. The chain has TRBV7-6 and TRBJ2-3; no reliable D call. This CDR3 has 12 residues. V was clipped by 1 base and J by 4 bases, with 3 bases between them. The germline CDR1 and CDR2 sequences are SGHVS and FNYEAQ. The CDR3 sequence: CASSLDADTQYF. The DNA of the CDR3 is TGTGCCAGCAGCTTAGATGCAGATACGCAGTATTTT.

V is TRBV5-1 and J is TRBJ2-1; D ambiguous. The J call could be wrong; TRBJ2-7 is a better fit for the DNA end. Germline loops: CDR1 SGHRS, CDR2 YFSETQ. This CDR3 spans 16 amino acids. The CDR3 sequence is CASNILGKSSYNEQYF. The CDR3 region has the DNA TGCGCCAGCAACATCTTGGGCAAGTCCTCCTACAATGAGCAGTACTTC.

The chain uses TRBV9 and TRBJ2-3; possibly TRBD1 or TRBD2 for D (6 bases each). The CDR3 is 15 amino acids. The V end was cut by 2 bases, the J end by 2 bases, with 12 bases between. The germline gives CDR1 SGDLS, CDR2 YYNGEE. The chain's CDR3 is CASSVMGGLTDTQYF. Written as DNA, the CDR3 is TGTGCCAGCAGCGTTATGGGGGGCCTCACAGATACGCAGTATTTT. The complete variable domain, with remaining parts taken from reference TRBV9 and TRBJ2-3, reads DSGVTQTPKHLITATGQRVTLRCSPRSGDLSVYWYQQSLDQGLQFLIQYYNGEERAKGNILERFSAQQFPDLHSELNLSSLELGDSALYFCASSVMGGLTDTQYFGPGTRLTVL.

The CDR3 sequence: CASSQDEKRNQPQHF. The CDR3 DNA reads TGTGCCAGCAGTCAGGACGAGAAAAGAAATCAGCCCCAGCATTTT. V and J are TRBV28 and TRBJ1-5; D gene unclear. Germline lookup yields CDR1 MDHEN and CDR2 SYDVKM. This CDR3 comprises 15 residues. V lost 5 bases to trimming and J lost 4 bases, with 15 bases between them.

Note on this clonotype: The junction shows a germline mismatch at one end, possibly a read error. The CDR3 protein is CAISDGTTPPTDTQYF. The CDR3 nucleotides are TGTGCCATCAGTGACGGGACTACCCCTCCCACAGATACGCAGTATTTT. The chain recombines TRBV10-1 with TRBJ2-3, with TRBD2 matching 7 bases. In germline, CDR1 is WNHNN, CDR2 SYGVQD (reference sequence). The CDR3 loop spans 16 amino acids.

This clonotype was seen only a few times. This chain links TRBV12-3 or TRBV12-4 with TRBJ2-1; TRBD2 matches at 10 bases. The CDR3 extends over 13 amino acids. With V trimmed by 8 bases and J by 8 bases, 6 bases remained unmatched. DNA of the CDR3: TGTGCCAGCCTAGCGGGAGTGGTGGATGAGCAGTTCTTC. It is translated as CASLAGVVDEQFF.

The chain couples TRBV2 to TRBJ2-7; D is uncertain. The germline V gene encodes CDR1 SNHLY and CDR2 FYNNEI. Trimming removed 6 bases at V and 0 bases at J, with 12 bases between. CDR3 length: 14 amino acids. CDR3 nucleotides: TGTGCCAGCAGAAGCCTTATCAACTCCTACGAGCAGTACTTC. This translates into CASRSLINSYEQYF.